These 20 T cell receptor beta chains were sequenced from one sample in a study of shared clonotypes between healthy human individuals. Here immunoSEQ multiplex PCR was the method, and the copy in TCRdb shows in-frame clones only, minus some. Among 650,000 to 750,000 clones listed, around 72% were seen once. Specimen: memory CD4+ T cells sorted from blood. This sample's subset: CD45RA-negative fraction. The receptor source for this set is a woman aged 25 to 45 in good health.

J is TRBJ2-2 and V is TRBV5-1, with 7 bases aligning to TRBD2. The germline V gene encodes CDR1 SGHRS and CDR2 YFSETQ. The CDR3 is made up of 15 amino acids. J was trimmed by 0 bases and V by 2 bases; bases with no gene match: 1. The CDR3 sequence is CASSFTSANTGELFF. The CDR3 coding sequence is TGCGCCAGCAGCTTTACTAGCGCGAACACCGGGGAGCTGTTTTTT.

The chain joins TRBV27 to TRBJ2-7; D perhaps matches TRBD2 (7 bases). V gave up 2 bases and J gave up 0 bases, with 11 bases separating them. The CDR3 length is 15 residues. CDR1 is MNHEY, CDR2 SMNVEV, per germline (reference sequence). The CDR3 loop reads CASSLRGGASYEQYF. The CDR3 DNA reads TGTGCCAGCAGTTTAAGGGGGGGTGCCTCCTACGAGCAGTACTTC.

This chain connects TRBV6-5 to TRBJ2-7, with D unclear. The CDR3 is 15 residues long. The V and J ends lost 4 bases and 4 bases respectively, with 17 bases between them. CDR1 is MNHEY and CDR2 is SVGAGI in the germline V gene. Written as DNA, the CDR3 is TGTGCCAGCAGTTGCCAACATCCACATGAGTACGAGCAGTACTTC. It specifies CASSCQHPHEYEQYF.

In DNA form, the CDR3 reads TGCAGCGTCGTGACAGGGAATTCCAAGTACTTC. This translates into CSVVTGNSKYF. This sequence joins TRBV29-1 and TRBJ2-4; 7 bases line up with TRBD1. Germline CDR1 reads SQVTM; CDR2 reads ANQGSEA. The trim removed 6 bases at V and 14 bases at J, leaving 10 bases unmatched. The CDR3 has 11 residues.

Here the CDR3 DNA reads TGTGCCAGCAGCTCGCGGACAGGGGGTACCTACGAGCAGTACTTC. Translated: CASSSRTGGTYEQYF. The rearrangement links TRBV11-2 to TRBJ2-7, with 10 bases matching TRBD1. V lost 4 bases, J lost 2 bases, and 5 bases stayed unmatched. This CDR3 comprises 15 residues. Germline values: CDR1 SGHAT, CDR2 FQNNGV.

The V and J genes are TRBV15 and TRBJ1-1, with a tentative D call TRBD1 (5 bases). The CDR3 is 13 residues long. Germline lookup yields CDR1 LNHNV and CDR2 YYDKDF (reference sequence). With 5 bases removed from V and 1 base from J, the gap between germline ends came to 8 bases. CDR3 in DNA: TGTGCCACCAGCGCTAGGGGGAACACTGAAGCTTTCTTT. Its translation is CATSARGNTEAFF. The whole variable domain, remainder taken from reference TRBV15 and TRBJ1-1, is DAMVIQNPRYQVTQFGKPVTLSCSQTLNHNVMYWYQQKSSQAPKLLFHYYDKDFNNEADTPDNFQSRRPNTSFCFLDIRSPGLGDTAMYLCATSARGNTEAFFGQGTRLTVV.

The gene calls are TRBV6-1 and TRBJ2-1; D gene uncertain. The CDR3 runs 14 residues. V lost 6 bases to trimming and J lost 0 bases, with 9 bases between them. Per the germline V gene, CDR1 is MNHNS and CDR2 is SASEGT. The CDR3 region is CASSSTTSYNEQFF. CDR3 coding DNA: TGTGCCAGCAGCAGTACCACCTCCTACAATGAGCAGTTCTTC.

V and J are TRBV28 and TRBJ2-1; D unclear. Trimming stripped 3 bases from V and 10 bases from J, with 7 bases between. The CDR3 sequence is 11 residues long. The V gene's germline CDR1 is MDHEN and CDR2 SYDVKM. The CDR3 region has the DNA TGTGCCAGCAGTTTTGATACAGAGCAGTTCTTC. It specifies CASSFDTEQFF.

In DNA form, the CDR3 reads TGTGCCAGCAGTTTTCGCGGGAGAGGCGCCCTCACAGATACGCAGTATTTT. Protein: CASSFRGRGALTDTQYF. The chain has TRBV27 and TRBJ2-3, with TRBD2 identical over 7 bases. CDR3 length: 17 amino acids. V gave up 3 bases and J gave up 2 bases; unmatched junction bases: 11. The germline CDR1 and CDR2 sequences are MNHEY and SMNVEV (reference sequence).

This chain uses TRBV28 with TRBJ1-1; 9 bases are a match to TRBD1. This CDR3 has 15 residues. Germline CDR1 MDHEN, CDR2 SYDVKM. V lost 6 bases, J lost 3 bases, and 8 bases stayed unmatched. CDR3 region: CASSPRDRVYTEAFF. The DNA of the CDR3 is TGTGCCAGCAGCCCTCGGGACAGGGTGTACACTGAAGCTTTCTTT. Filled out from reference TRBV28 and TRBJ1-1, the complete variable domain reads DVKVTQSSRYLVKRTGEKVFLECVQDMDHENMFWYRQDPGLGLRLIYFSYDVKMKEKGDIPEGYSVSREKKERFSLILESASTNQTSMYLCASSPRDRVYTEAFFGQGTRLTVV.

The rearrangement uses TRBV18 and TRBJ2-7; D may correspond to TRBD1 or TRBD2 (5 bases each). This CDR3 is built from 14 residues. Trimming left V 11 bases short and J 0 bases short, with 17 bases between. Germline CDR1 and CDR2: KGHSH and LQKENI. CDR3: CASRGARPSYEQYF. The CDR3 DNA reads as TGTGCCTCCCGGGGCGCCCGTCCCTCCTACGAGCAGTACTTC. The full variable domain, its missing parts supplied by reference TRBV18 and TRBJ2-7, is NAGVMQNPRHLVRRRGQEARLRCSPMKGHSHVYWYRQLPEEGLKFMVYLQKENIIDESGMPKERFSAEFPKEGPSILRIQQVVRGDSAAYFCASRGARPSYEQYFGPGTRLTVT.

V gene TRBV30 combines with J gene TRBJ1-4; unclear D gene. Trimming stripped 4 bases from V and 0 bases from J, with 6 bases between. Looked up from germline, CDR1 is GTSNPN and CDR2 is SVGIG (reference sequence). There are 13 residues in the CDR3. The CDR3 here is CAWKQSTNEKLFF. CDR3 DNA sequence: TGTGCCTGGAAACAGTCAACTAATGAAAAACTGTTTTTT.

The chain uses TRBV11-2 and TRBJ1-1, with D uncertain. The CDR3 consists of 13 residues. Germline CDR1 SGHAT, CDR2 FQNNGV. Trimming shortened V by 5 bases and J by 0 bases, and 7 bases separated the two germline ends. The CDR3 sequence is CASSRGLNTEAFF. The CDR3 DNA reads TGTGCCAGCAGCCGCGGGTTGAACACTGAAGCTTTCTTT.

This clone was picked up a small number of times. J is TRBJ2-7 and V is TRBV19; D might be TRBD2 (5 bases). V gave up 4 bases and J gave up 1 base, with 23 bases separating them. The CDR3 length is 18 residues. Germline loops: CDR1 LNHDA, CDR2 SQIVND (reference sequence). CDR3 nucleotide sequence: TGTGCCAGTAGTAATACGGCCGGACGCGGGCAACGTTCCTACGAGCAGTACTTC. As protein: CASSNTAGRGQRSYEQYF.

The CDR3 loop is CASSEELGSPLHF. CDR3 coding DNA: TGTGCCAGCAGTGAAGAATTGGGATCACCCCTCCACTTT. The rearrangement uses TRBV2 and TRBJ1-6; no reliable D call. The CDR3 runs 13 residues. The germline V gene encodes CDR1 SNHLY and CDR2 FYNNEI. V lost 1 base to trimming and J lost 10 bases, with 8 bases between them.

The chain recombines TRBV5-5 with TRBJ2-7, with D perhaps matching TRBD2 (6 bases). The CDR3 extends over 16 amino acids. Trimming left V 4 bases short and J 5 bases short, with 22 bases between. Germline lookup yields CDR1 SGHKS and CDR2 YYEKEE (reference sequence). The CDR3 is CASSPLKWRDGDEQYF. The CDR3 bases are TGTGCCAGCAGCCCCCTTAAATGGAGGGACGGGGACGAGCAGTACTTC.

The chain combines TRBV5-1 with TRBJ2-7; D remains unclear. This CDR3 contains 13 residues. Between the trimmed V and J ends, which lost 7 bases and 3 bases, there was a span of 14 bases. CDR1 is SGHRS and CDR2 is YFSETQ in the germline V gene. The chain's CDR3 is CASDRALLYEQYF. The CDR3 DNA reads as TGCGCCAGCGACCGGGCTTTGCTCTACGAGCAGTACTTC.

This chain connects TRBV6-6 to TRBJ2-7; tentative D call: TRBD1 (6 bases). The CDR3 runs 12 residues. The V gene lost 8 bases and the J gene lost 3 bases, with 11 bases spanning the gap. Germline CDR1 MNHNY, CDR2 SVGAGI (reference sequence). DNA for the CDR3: TGTGCCAGCTCGCGAGGGGGCTACGAGCAGTACTTC. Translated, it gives CASSRGGYEQYF.

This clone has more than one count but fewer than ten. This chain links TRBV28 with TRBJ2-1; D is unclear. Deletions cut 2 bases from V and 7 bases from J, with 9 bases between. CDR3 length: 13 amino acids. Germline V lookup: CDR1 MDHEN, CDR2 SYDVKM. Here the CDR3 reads CASSLLSGNEQFF. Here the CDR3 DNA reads TGTGCCAGCAGTTTACTGAGTGGTAATGAGCAGTTCTTC. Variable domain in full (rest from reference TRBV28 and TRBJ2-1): DVKVTQSSRYLVKRTGEKVFLECVQDMDHENMFWYRQDPGLGLRLIYFSYDVKMKEKGDIPEGYSVSREKKERFSLILESASTNQTSMYLCASSLLSGNEQFFGPGTRLTVL.

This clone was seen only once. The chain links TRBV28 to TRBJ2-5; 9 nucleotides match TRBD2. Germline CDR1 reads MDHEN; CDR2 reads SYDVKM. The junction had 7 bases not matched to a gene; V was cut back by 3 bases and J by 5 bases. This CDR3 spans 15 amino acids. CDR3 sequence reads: CASSFRLAGRETQYF. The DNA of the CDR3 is TGTGCCAGCAGTTTTCGTCTAGCGGGACGGGAGACCCAGTACTTC.